These 20 T cell receptor beta chains originate from one sample sequenced in a study of cytomegalovirus exposure and HLA in healthy donors. Both 60 Vbeta primers and 13 Jbeta primers went into the PCR. Produced via immunoSEQ multiplex PCR; TCRdb's table is partial and in-frame only. The sample contains fewer than 200,000 clones, roughly 85% of which appear only once. The sample taken for sequencing was PBMCs. The source of these receptors is a woman aged 50 to 60 in good health and CMV-seronegative.

The chain combines TRBV27 with TRBJ1-4; D perhaps matches TRBD1 (5 bases). Between the trimmed V and J ends, which lost 4 bases and 2 bases, there was a span of 11 bases. CDR3 length equals 15 residues. CDR1 is MNHEY, CDR2 SMNVEV, per germline (reference sequence). The CDR3 is CASSYGGDTNEKLFF. For the CDR3, the DNA is TGTGCCAGCAGTTATGGGGGGGACACTAATGAAAAACTGTTTTTT.

V and J are TRBV10-3 and TRBJ2-6, with TRBD1 matching over 8 bases. Per germline, CDR1 ENHRY and CDR2 SYGVKD. This CDR3 is built from 18 residues. J lost 0 bases, V lost 5 bases, and 9 bases had no gene match. The DNA of the CDR3 is TGTGCCATCAGTCACGACAGGGGTGTATCCTCTGGGGCCAACGTCCTGACTTTC. Amino acids: CAISHDRGVSSGANVLTF.

V and J are TRBV7-9 and TRBJ2-1, with 9 bases matching TRBD2. Trimming at V came to 2 bases and at J to 2 bases, leaving 7 bases not matched to a gene. CDR1 and CDR2 from the germline V gene are SEHNR and FQNEAQ (reference sequence). The CDR3 spans 17 residues. Here the CDR3 reads CASSLTRLAVTYNEQFF. The CDR3 coding sequence is TGTGCCAGCAGCTTAACCCGACTAGCGGTCACCTACAATGAGCAGTTCTTC.

This rearrangement joins TRBV5-6 to TRBJ2-6, with D unresolved. Between the trimmed V and J ends, which lost 0 bases and 1 base, there was a span of 5 bases. The length of the CDR3 is 15 residues. CDR1 is SGHDT, CDR2 YYEEEE, per germline. CDR3 bases: TGTGCCAGCAGCTTGGGTCAATCTGGGGCCAACGTCCTGACTTTC. Translated, it gives CASSLGQSGANVLTF. Full variable domain (rest looked up from reference TRBV5-6 and TRBJ2-6): DAGVTQSPTHLIKTRGQQVTLRCSPKSGHDTVSWYQQALGQGPQFIFQYYEEEERQRGNFPDRFSGHQFPNYSSELNVNALLLGDSALYLCASSLGQSGANVLTFGAGSRLTVL.

This sequence joins TRBV19 and TRBJ2-7, with 7 positions matching TRBD2. The germline gives CDR1 LNHDA, CDR2 SQIVND (reference sequence). The CDR3 contains 14 residues. CDR3 DNA: TGTGCGGTGAGCGGGACGCCTAGCTCCTACGAGCAGTACTTC. Amino acid sequence: CAVSGTPSSYEQYF.

This chain links TRBV28 with TRBJ1-5, with D perhaps TRBD1 (6 bases). The V gene's germline CDR1 is MDHEN and CDR2 SYDVKM. V lost 4 bases and J lost 4, with 17 bases in between. This CDR3 is 16 amino acids long. The CDR3 bases are TGTGCCAGCAGTTCACCCGGACAGAGGCTTAATCAGCCCCAGCATTTT. Amino acids: CASSSPGQRLNQPQHF.

Worth noting for this clone: Here the CDR3 omits its conserved ending phenylalanine or tryptophan, so a read error is the likely source. V and J are TRBV19 and TRBJ1-1, with D possibly TRBD1 on 5 matching bases. Germline V gene data show CDR1 as LNHDA and CDR2 as SQIVND (reference sequence). V was cut by 3 bases and J by 7 bases, with 12 bases left in between. This CDR3 has 13 amino acids. The CDR3: CASSISWQGEAFL. The CDR3 region has the DNA TGTGCCAGTAGTATCTCGTGGCAGGGTGAAGCTTTCCTT.

In this sample, this clone turned up a few times. The genes are TRBV5-5 and TRBJ1-1; D ambiguous. The CDR3 covers 15 residues. V was cut by 0 bases and J by 1 base, with 10 bases left in between. Germline V gives CDR1 SGHKS, CDR2 YYEKEE (reference sequence). The CDR3, as DNA: TGTGCCAGCAGCTTGGGTATGGGAGGGAACACTGAAGCTTTCTTT. Its translation: CASSLGMGGNTEAFF.

The chain links TRBV7-2 to TRBJ2-7; D is undetermined. Between the trimmed V and J ends, which lost 6 bases and 3 bases, there was a span of 12 bases. This CDR3 comprises 13 residues. CDR1 is SGHTA, CDR2 FQGNSA, per germline. The CDR3 coding sequence is TGTGCCAGCAGTACAACCCCGGGCTACGAGCAGTACTTC. It translates to CASSTTPGYEQYF. Based on the CDR3 plus reference TRBV7-2 and TRBJ2-7, the full variable domain is GAGVSQSPSNKVTEKGKDVELRCDPISGHTALYWYRQSLGQGLEFLIYFQGNSAPDKSGLPSDRFSAERTGGSVSTLTIQRTQQEDSAVYLCASSTTPGYEQYFGPGTRLTVT.

The V and J genes are TRBV2 and TRBJ2-5; the D gene is possibly TRBD2 (6 bases). The CDR3 runs to 15 residues. The V end was cut by 6 bases, the J end by 5 bases, with 19 bases between. Germline values: CDR1 SNHLY, CDR2 FYNNEI. The CDR3 coding sequence is TGTGCCAGCAGGGGCGGCGGGACCTCGGGGGAGACCCAGTACTTC. This sequence encodes CASRGGGTSGETQYF.

DNA of the CDR3: TGTGCCATCAGTGACAGGCTAGCGAGCCACGAGCAGTACTTC. Amino acid sequence: CAISDRLASHEQYF. The V gene is TRBV10-3, the J gene TRBJ2-7, with TRBD2 as a possible D gene (6 bases). Deletions cut 3 bases from V and 5 bases from J, with 14 bases between. From germline, CDR1 is ENHRY and CDR2 SYGVKD. The CDR3 runs to 14 residues.

This clone showed up just once. This chain links TRBV7-2 with TRBJ1-2, with TRBD1 identical over 9 bases. This CDR3 has 14 residues. The trim removed 1 base at V and 8 bases at J, leaving 5 bases unmatched. Germline V CDR1 and CDR2: SGHTA, FQGNSA. This CDR3 reads CASSLGQGEGGYTF. The CDR3 coding sequence is TGTGCCAGCAGCTTAGGACAGGGGGAAGGCGGCTACACCTTC. Looking up the rest from reference TRBV7-2 and TRBJ1-2 gives the full variable domain: GAGVSQSPSNKVTEKGKDVELRCDPISGHTALYWYRQSLGQGLEFLIYFQGNSAPDKSGLPSDRFSAERTGGSVSTLTIQRTQQEDSAVYLCASSLGQGEGGYTFGSGTRLTVV.

This clone occurred once. The chain is built from TRBV6-6 and TRBJ2-5; TRBD1 might be the D (5 bases). V lost 11 bases and J lost 2, with 12 bases in between. In germline, CDR1 is MNHNY, CDR2 SVGAGI (reference sequence). The CDR3 has 12 amino acids. CDR3 residues: CAVRTLQETQYF. In DNA, the CDR3 is TGTGCCGTCCGGACATTACAAGAGACCCAGTACTTC.

This clone came up a few times. The chain recombines TRBV19 with TRBJ2-2; 7 bases match TRBD2. Per the germline V gene, CDR1 is LNHDA and CDR2 is SQIVND (reference sequence). Trimming removed 2 bases from V and 0 bases from J; junction bases left unmatched: 6. The CDR3 loop spans 17 amino acids. This CDR3 is CASSISSLAANTGELFF. CDR3 sequence (DNA): TGTGCCAGTAGTATATCGTCCCTAGCGGCGAACACCGGGGAGCTGTTTTTT.

This chain links TRBV7-9 with TRBJ1-2; TRBD1 matches at 8 bases. J lost 4 bases, V lost 5 bases, and 9 bases had no gene match. CDR1 and CDR2 from the germline V gene are SEHNR and FQNEAQ (reference sequence). This CDR3 comprises 15 residues. The CDR3 coding sequence is TGTGCCAGCAGCCCTAAGGACAGGGCAGCCTATGGCTACACCTTC. Its translation is CASSPKDRAAYGYTF.

A few counts support this clone. This rearrangement joins TRBV6-5 to TRBJ2-3; the match to TRBD1 covers 7 bases. CDR3 length: 15 residues. With V trimmed by 5 bases and J by 2 bases, 7 bases remained unmatched. Germline values: CDR1 MNHEY, CDR2 SVGAGI. Written as DNA, the CDR3 is TGTGCCAGCAGTCGTCAGGGACAGACCACAGATACGCAGTATTTT. It translates to CASSRQGQTTDTQYF.

J is TRBJ2-7 and V is TRBV25-1, with TRBD1 as a possible D gene (6 bases). V lost 4 bases to trimming and J lost 9 bases, with 10 bases between them. Per the germline V gene, CDR1 is MGHDK and CDR2 is SYGVNS. The CDR3 runs 11 residues. Here the CDR3 DNA reads TGTGCCAGCAGTGTCGGACAGAGGCAGTACTTC. Protein product: CASSVGQRQYF.

The genes are TRBV18 and TRBJ1-1; 9 bases align to TRBD1. Germline loops: CDR1 KGHSH, CDR2 LQKENI. The junction had 5 bases not matched to a gene; V was cut back by 5 bases and J by 4 bases. The CDR3 is 14 amino acids. CDR3 bases: TGTGCCAGCTCAGACAGGGGGGTCGGCACTGAAGCTTTCTTT. Its translation is CASSDRGVGTEAFF.

The chain couples TRBV5-4 to TRBJ2-7; tentative D call: TRBD2 (6 bases). The V gene lost 4 bases and the J gene lost 0 bases, with 8 bases spanning the gap. The CDR3 runs to 13 residues. Germline V gene sequence: CDR1 SGHNT, CDR2 YYREEE (reference sequence). Here the CDR3 DNA reads TGTGCCAGCAGCCCCGGGAGCTCCTACGAGCAGTACTTC. This codes for CASSPGSSYEQYF.

V is TRBV7-6 and J is TRBJ2-3, with 10 bases that match TRBD2. With 5 bases clipped from V and 2 bases from J, the junction kept 22 bases outside the gene matches. Germline assignment: CDR1 SGHVS and CDR2 FNYEAQ. This CDR3 is built from 21 residues. CDR3 residues: CASSPSGLEAGGGPITDTQYF. The CDR3 bases are TGTGCCAGCAGCCCCAGTGGATTGGAAGCGGGGGGGGGACCAATCACAGATACGCAGTATTTT.